The source of this T cell receptor (beta chain) is a study of blood T cell repertoires in COVID-19. Study information: PBMCs, B-cell-depleted T cells, or T cells were the source of the cDNA or gDNA that made up the material.

Per the authors' pipeline: Counts of nucleated cells, estimated from reference gene primer amplification, were obtained. The table came from immunoSEQ multiplex PCR; TCRdb's copy has only in-frame clones and leaves some out. D and trimming come from the DNA, and the V and J calls and clone size come from that table. Of 110,000 to 150,000 clones detected, around 80% appear once; the ten largest clones hold over 5%. Germline-derived CDR1 and CDR2 are MNHEY and SMNVEV (reference sequence). The V end was cut by 3 bases, the J end by 1 base, with 13 bases between. This CDR3 is built from 15 residues. Participants, roughly 18 to 90 years old, spanned some 23 US areas. The recovered donors of Cohort 3 showed two negative PCRs, clearance, or symptom resolution.

The sequenced sample was PBMCs or T cells enriched from blood (not recorded which). This TCR derives from a woman between 50 and 59 years old who had recovered from COVID-19. This chain uses TRBV27 with TRBJ2-7; maybe TRBD2 (5 bases). The CDR3 region is CASSFRGSRSYEQYF. In DNA, the CDR3 is TGTGCCAGCAGTTTCAGAGGGAGTAGATCCTACGAGCAGTACTTC.